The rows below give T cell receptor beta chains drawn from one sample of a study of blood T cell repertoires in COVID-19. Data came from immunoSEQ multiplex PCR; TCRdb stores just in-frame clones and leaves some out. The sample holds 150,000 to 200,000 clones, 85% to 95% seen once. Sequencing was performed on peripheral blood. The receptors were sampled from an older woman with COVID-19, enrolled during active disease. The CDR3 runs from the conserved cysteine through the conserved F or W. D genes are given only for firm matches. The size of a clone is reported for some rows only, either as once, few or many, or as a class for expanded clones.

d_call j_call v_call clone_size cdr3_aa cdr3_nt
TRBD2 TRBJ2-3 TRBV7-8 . CASSLGDVSGGARGQYF TGTGCCAGCAGCTTAGGAGACGTTAGCGGGGGGGCCAGGGGGCAGTATTTT
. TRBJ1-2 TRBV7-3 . CASSYNRDRGYTF TGTGCCAGCAGCTACAACAGGGACCGTGGCTACACCTTC
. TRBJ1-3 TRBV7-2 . CASSLDSLSGNTIYF TGTGCCAGCAGCTTGGACAGTCTCTCTGGAAACACCATATATTTT
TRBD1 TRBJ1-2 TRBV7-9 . CASSTRTGKNYGYTF TGTGCCAGCAGCACAAGGACAGGGAAGAACTATGGCTACACCTTC
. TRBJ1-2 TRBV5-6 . CASSLVAGAYGYTF TGTGCCAGCAGCTTGGTGGCAGGGGCCTATGGCTACACCTTC
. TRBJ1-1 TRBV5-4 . CAIATVGFGTEAFF TGTGCCATCGCCACCGTCGGTTTCGGGACTGAAGCTTTCTTT
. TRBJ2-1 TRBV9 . CASSVTPQGNEQFF TGTGCCAGCAGCGTGACGCCGCAGGGTAATGAGCAGTTCTTC
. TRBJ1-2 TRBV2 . CASSSEDRDDGYTF TGTGCCAGCAGTTCCGAGGACAGAGATGATGGCTACACCTTC
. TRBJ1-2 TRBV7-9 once CASSLNSGHGFYGYTF TGTGCCAGCAGCTTAAACAGCGGTCACGGATTCTATGGCTACACCTTC
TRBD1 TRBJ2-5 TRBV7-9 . CASSQTWTGRETQYF TGTGCCAGCAGTCAAACATGGACAGGGCGAGAGACCCAGTACTTC
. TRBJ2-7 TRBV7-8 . CASSLGRTVYEQYF TGTGCCAGCAGCTTAGGGCGGACAGTATACGAGCAGTACTTC
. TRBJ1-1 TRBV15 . CATSRDRSRFEAFF TGTGCCACCAGCAGAGATCGATCGCGGTTTGAAGCTTTCTTT
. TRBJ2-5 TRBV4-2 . CASSQGGRTETQYF TGTGCCAGCAGCCAAGGCGGTAGGACTGAGACCCAGTACTTC
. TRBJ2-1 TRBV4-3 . CASSQDWRGSYNEQFF TGCGCCAGCAGCCAAGATTGGCGGGGCTCCTACAATGAGCAGTTCTTC
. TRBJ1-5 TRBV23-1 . CASSQIAPGLLTQPQHF TGCGCCAGCAGTCAAATTGCCCCGGGACTTCTTACTCAGCCCCAGCATTTT
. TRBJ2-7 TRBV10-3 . CASGGGDEQYF TGTGCCTCAGGCGGGGGCGACGAGCAGTACTTC
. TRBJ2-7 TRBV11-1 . CASSSGTLIYEQYF TGTGCCAGCAGCTCCGGGACACTAATCTACGAGCAGTACTTC
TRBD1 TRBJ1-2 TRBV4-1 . CASSQLVRTGVWGYGYTF TGCGCCAGCAGCCAACTCGTTAGGACAGGGGTTTGGGGGTATGGCTACACCTTC
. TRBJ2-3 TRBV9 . CASSVDQGTDTQYF TGTGCCAGCAGCGTAGACCAGGGGACAGATACGCAGTATTTT
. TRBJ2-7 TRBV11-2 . CASNSLVGPYEQYF TGTGCCAGCAACTCACTCGTGGGGCCGTACGAGCAGTACTTC
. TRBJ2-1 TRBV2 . CASTTGGRGLGYNEQFF TGTGCCAGCACCACAGGGGGCCGGGGACTAGGCTACAATGAGCAGTTCTTC
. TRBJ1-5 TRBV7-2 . CASSLGRNNQPQHF TGTGCCAGCAGCTTAGGCAGAAACAATCAGCCCCAGCATTTT
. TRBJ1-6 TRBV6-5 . CASSPGVAHSPLHF TGTGCCAGCAGCCCCGGGGTAGCCCATTCACCCCTCCACTTT
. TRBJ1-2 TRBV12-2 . CASRYYHGYTF TGTGCAAGTCGCTACTACCATGGCTACACCTTC
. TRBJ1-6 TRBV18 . CASSPDPGNSPLHF TGTGCCAGCTCACCAGACCCCGGGAATTCACCCCTCCACTTT
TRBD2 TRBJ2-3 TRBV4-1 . CASSQGRLAGVPDTQYF TGCGCCAGCAGCCAAGGCCGACTAGCGGGGGTCCCAGATACGCAGTATTTT